This passage covers 2 T cell receptor beta chains from one sample sequenced in a study of T cell responses to AZD1222 COVID-19 vaccine (dated by TCRdb to 2020 to 2023). The library relied on the immunoSEQ multiplex PCR assay. TCRdb mirrors the immuneACCESS table, restricted to in-frame sequences. Some clones are absent from its copies; in checked studies, under half trace to an unresolved V gene, and the reason for the others is unknown. The sample profile shows some 130,000 clones; around 92% of them were found once. The ten largest account for around 3.5% of the sample. Taken with the paper, the label for time point translates to: about 28 days (+/-7) after the second vaccine dose. Material: peripheral blood, obtained 28 days after the second AZD1222 dose. These receptors were taken from an adult who received the AZD1222 COVID-19 vaccine.

CDR3 coding DNA: TGTGCCAGCAGCCAAGGGACAGCACCAACCTACGAGCAGTACTTC. This codes for CASSQGTAPTYEQYF. J is TRBJ2-7 and V is TRBV3-1 (or the pseudogene TRBV3-2); a possible D gene is TRBD1 (6 bases). The V gene lost 1 base and the J gene lost 2 bases, with 12 bases spanning the gap. This CDR3 contains 15 residues. The germline CDR1 and CDR2 sequences are LGHDT and YNNKEL (reference sequence).

This clone was seen just once. The chain links TRBV5-1 to TRBJ2-1; 7 bases map to TRBD2. The CDR3 has 16 amino acids. CDR1 and CDR2 from the germline V gene are SGHRS and YFSETQ. The V gene end was trimmed by 3 bases and the J gene end by 7 bases; junction bases not matched to a gene: 13. The CDR3 DNA reads TGCGCCAGCAGCTCCAGGTCGGCGGGAGTCGGAAATGAGCAGTTCTTC. Protein sequence: CASSSRSAGVGNEQFF.